Presented here are 27 T cell receptor beta chains from one specimen sequenced in a study of CD8+CD57+ T cells in acquired aplastic anemia. For CDR3 and TCR beta VDJ profiling, genomic DNA was the template used. TCRdb re-called the reads with MiXCR, one entry per CDR3 protein. Among roughly 500,000 distinct CDR3 sequences, around 30% were seen once, and the ten largest hold roughly 0.89%. Flow cytometry had shown expanded CD8+CD57+ cells in the patients chosen for sequencing. Sequenced material: sorted CD4+, CD8+, or CD8+CD57+ T cells (not recorded which) from PBMCs. Receptor source: a human donor with aplastic anemia.

The rearrangement uses TRBV16 and TRBJ2-7; TRBD1 agrees at 9 bases. J gave up 6 bases and V 7 bases, and 7 bases lay outside the gene matches. In germline, CDR1 is KGHSY, CDR2 FQNENV. CDR3 length equals 13 residues. CDR3 nucleotides: TGTGCCAGCAAGCCGGGACAGGGAGGCGAGCAGTACTTC. Amino acids: CASKPGQGGEQYF.

The DNA of the CDR3 is TGTGCCAGCAGCCAATCCGGACTAGCGGGAGGGAACAATGAGCAGTTCTTC. Translating it yields CASSQSGLAGGNNEQFF. The V call is TRBV3-1, the J call TRBJ2-1, with 15 bases identical to TRBD2. Germline lookup yields CDR1 LGHDT and CDR2 YNNKEL (reference sequence). The CDR3 is made up of 17 amino acids. V was clipped by 2 bases and J by 5 bases; unmatched bases: 4.

The chain combines TRBV7-9 with TRBJ1-2; D unresolved. V was shortened by 6 bases and J by 4 bases, with 9 bases between the two germline ends. Germline CDR1 and CDR2: SEHNR and FQNEAQ (reference sequence). This CDR3 has 12 residues. Here the CDR3 DNA reads TGTGCCAGCAGTTTCAGTAGCTATGGCTACACCTTC. It translates to CASSFSSYGYTF.

Comments on this clonotype: This could be a read error, since a much larger clone is one nucleotide away. The genes are TRBV3-1 and TRBJ2-5; 8 positions agree with TRBD2. CDR3 size: 17 residues. Germline V gene lookup returns CDR1 LGHDT and CDR2 YNNKEL (reference sequence). The CDR3 DNA is TGTGCCAGCAGCTTAGTAGGTAGCGGGGCCTCCCAAGGGACCCAGTACTTC. Protein: CASSLVGSGASQGTQYF.

The sample holds a few counts of this clonotype. Being one base from a much bigger clone, this may be a read error. The V and J genes are TRBV11-1 and TRBJ2-1, with a weak D call TRBD2 (6 bases). There are 14 residues in the CDR3. Germline lookup yields CDR1 SGHAT and CDR2 FQDESV (reference sequence). CDR3 sequence (DNA): TGTGCCAGCAGCTTATTGGGGGGATTCGGTGAGCGGTTCTTC. It is translated as CASSLLGGFGERFF.

With regard to this clonotype: Just one base apart from a much larger clone, this may be a read error. CDR3 region: CASSPGTENYGHTF. The CDR3 DNA follows: TGTGCCAGCAGCCCGGGGACCGAAAACTATGGCCACACCTTC. J is TRBJ1-2 and V is TRBV7-2; D is perhaps TRBD1 (5 bases). Germline assignment: CDR1 SGHTA and CDR2 FQGNSA. This CDR3 region has 14 residues.

This clonotype occurred many times. The chain carries TRBV20-1 and TRBJ2-7, with D perhaps matching TRBD1 (5 bases). Looked up from germline, CDR1 is DFQATT and CDR2 is SNEGSKA (reference sequence). Trimming took off 0 bases at V and 7 bases at J, with 16 bases between the two ends. The CDR3 consists of 14 residues. The CDR3, as DNA: TGCAGTGCTAGAGATCTCGCACTGACAGTAGAGCAGTACTTC. Its translation is CSARDLALTVEQYF.

Details on this clonotype: A read error may explain this, as a much larger clone is one base away. V is TRBV2 and J is TRBJ2-2; D is possibly TRBD1 (5 bases). Germline lookup yields CDR1 SNHLY and CDR2 FYNNEI. This CDR3 spans 13 amino acids. The CDR3, as DNA: TGTGTCAGTAGACAGAACACCCCGGGGGAGCTGTTTTTT. This gives the protein CVSRQNTPGELFF. The full variable domain, with the rest looked up from reference TRBV2 and TRBJ2-2, is EPEVTQTPSHQVTQMGQEVILRCVPISNHLYFYWYRQILGQKVEFLVSFYNNEISEKSEIFDDQFSVERPDGSNFTLKIRSTKLEDSAMYFCVSRQNTPGELFFGEGSRLTVL.

V usage is TRBV5-1 and J usage is TRBJ2-1, with 10 bases aligning to TRBD2. Germline V gives CDR1 SGHRS, CDR2 YFSETQ. This CDR3 is built from 14 residues. V trimming: 4 bases; J trimming: 8 bases; junction bases outside the gene matches: 6. In DNA form, the CDR3 reads TGCGCCAGCAGCGTCGGGACTAGCGACTATGAGCAGTTCTTC. It specifies CASSVGTSDYEQFF.

V is TRBV6-1 and J is TRBJ2-5; D call uncertain. Germline values: CDR1 MNHNS, CDR2 SASEGT. The length of the CDR3 is 14 residues. The V end was cut by 2 bases, the J end by 6 bases, with 13 bases between. CDR3 DNA: TGTGCCAGCAGTGAAATGGGTTCGTTAAAGACCCAGTACTTC. It codes for CASSEMGSLKTQYF.

This clonotype came up many times. This sequence joins TRBV2 and TRBJ1-5, with D uncertain. Trimming pared 2 bases from V and 7 bases from J, leaving 12 bases between. Germline V lookup: CDR1 SNHLY, CDR2 FYNNEI. This CDR3 has 14 amino acids. CDR3 DNA: TGTGCCAGCAGTGAATTGAGTCATTCCCAGCCCCAGCATTTT. Translation gives CASSELSHSQPQHF.

V gene TRBV2 combines with J gene TRBJ2-1; D gene ambiguous. Trimming pared 8 bases from V and 3 bases from J, leaving 5 bases between. Per the germline V gene, CDR1 is SNHLY and CDR2 is FYNNEI. This CDR3 region has 11 residues. The DNA for the CDR3 is TGTGCCAGCGGTTTCTACAATGAGCAGTTCTTC. Its translation is CASGFYNEQFF.

The sample holds many counts of this clonotype. This chain joins TRBV4-3 and TRBJ2-7, with D uncertain. CDR1 is LGHNA and CDR2 is YSLEER in the germline V gene. V was cut by 1 base and J by 5 bases, with 9 bases left in between. The CDR3 is 13 amino acids. The CDR3 DNA reads as TGCGCCAGCAGCCAAGCAAGGTTCCACGAGCAGTACTTC. Translated: CASSQARFHEQYF.

The chain links TRBV7-3 to TRBJ1-5, with TRBD1 matching over 7 bases. The J segment lost 4 bases and the V segment lost 10 bases, leaving 7 bases of the junction unmatched. This CDR3 region has 13 residues. Germline-derived CDR1 and CDR2 are SGHTA and FQGTGA. The CDR3 nucleotides read TGTGCCAATCAAAGGGACAGAAATCAGCCCCAGCATTTT. It specifies CANQRDRNQPQHF.

This clonotype was detected many times. The V and J genes are TRBV20-1 and TRBJ2-5, with D uncertain. Trimming removed 5 bases at V and 2 bases at J, with 6 bases between. There are 11 residues in the CDR3. Germline lookup yields CDR1 DFQATT and CDR2 SNEGSKA (reference sequence). The CDR3 nucleotides are TGCAGTGCTGGCTCACAAGAGACCCAGTACTTC. Translation: CSAGSQETQYF.

This clonotype was counted ten times or more. The V gene is TRBV27, the J gene TRBJ2-7; 7 bases map to TRBD1. The CDR3 is 13 amino acids. Germline values: CDR1 MNHEY, CDR2 SMNVEV (reference sequence). V shed 2 bases, J shed 5 bases, and the junction held 3 bases outside the gene matches. The CDR3 is CASSLDRVHEQYF. CDR3 bases: TGTGCCAGCAGTTTAGACAGGGTCCACGAGCAGTACTTC.

This clonotype has a handful of counts. The gene calls are TRBV10-3 and TRBJ2-7; 10 nucleotides align to TRBD1. This CDR3 contains 15 residues. Trimming removed 2 bases from V and 3 bases from J; junction bases left unmatched: 4. CDR1 is ENHRY, CDR2 SYGVKD, per germline. CDR3 sequence reads: CAISERGQGFYEQYF. Written as DNA, the CDR3 is TGTGCCATCAGTGAGAGGGGACAGGGGTTCTACGAGCAGTACTTC.

This chain links TRBV6-2 or TRBV6-3 with TRBJ1-1, with unresolved D. V was cut by 6 bases and J by 4 bases, with 15 bases left in between. This CDR3 is built from 14 residues. Germline loops: CDR1 MNHEY, CDR2 SVGEGT. CDR3 loop: CASRRLSRGTEAFF. The CDR3 DNA reads as TGTGCCAGCAGAAGGCTATCGCGGGGCACTGAAGCTTTCTTT.

This clonotype is a singleton in its sample. This chain connects TRBV19 to TRBJ1-5; 10 positions agree with TRBD1. CDR3 length equals 14 residues. V lost 7 bases and J lost 6; bases outside the gene matches: 6. Germline CDR1 and CDR2: LNHDA and SQIVND (reference sequence). The DNA for the CDR3 is TGTGCCAGTAAGGGGACAGGGGTTACTCAGCCCCAGCATTTT. Its protein is CASKGTGVTQPQHF.

The chain is built from TRBV4-3 and TRBJ2-7; D uncertain. Deletions cut 1 base from V and 1 base from J, with 11 bases between. Germline loops: CDR1 LGHNA, CDR2 YSLEER. The CDR3 totals 15 residues. Here the CDR3 reads CASSQGQPTSYEQYF. The CDR3 nucleotides read TGCGCCAGCAGCCAAGGCCAGCCAACGTCCTACGAGCAGTACTTC.

The J gene is TRBJ1-6, the V gene TRBV24-1; D remains unclear. The V end lost 7 bases, the J end lost 8 bases, and 5 bases lay between the germline ends. From germline, CDR1 is KGHDR and CDR2 SFDVKD. The CDR3 runs to 11 residues. The DNA of the CDR3 is TGTGCCACCAGGGCCGATTCACCCCTCCACTTT. Translated: CATRADSPLHF.

Only a few counts were recorded for this clonotype. In DNA, the CDR3 is TGTGCCAGCAGCCCTTTGGGAGCGGCAGGGAACATTCAGTACTTC. This codes for CASSPLGAAGNIQYF. J is TRBJ2-4 and V is TRBV7-9; D assignment may be TRBD1 or TRBD2 (5 bases each). The CDR3 length is 15 residues. CDR1 is SEHNR, CDR2 FQNEAQ, per germline (reference sequence). Trimming cost V 5 bases and J 7 bases, with 18 bases left between them.

The table lists this clonotype with a few counts. The chain couples TRBV25-1 to TRBJ1-2; D is unclear. Trimming removed 5 bases from V and 1 base from J, with 26 bases in between. CDR3 length: 19 amino acids. Germline-derived CDR1 and CDR2 are MGHDK and SYGVNS. This chain's CDR3 is CASSSRTERVQRFNYGYTF. The CDR3 coding sequence is TGTGCCAGCAGTTCCCGGACTGAGCGGGTACAACGGTTTAACTATGGCTACACCTTC.

This clonotype occurred many times. This chain joins TRBV12-3 or TRBV12-4 and TRBJ1-1, with a weak D call TRBD1 (6 bases). V lost 2 bases and J lost 4, with 8 bases in between. This CDR3 is 13 amino acids long. The CDR3 nucleotides read TGTGCCAGCAGTTTAAAGGGGGGCACTGAAGCTTTCTTT. Translating it yields CASSLKGGTEAFF.

The chain couples TRBV10-3 to TRBJ2-1; TRBD1 is a possible D gene (5 bases). Trimming took off 8 bases at V and 2 bases at J, with 10 bases between the two ends. Germline loops: CDR1 ENHRY, CDR2 SYGVKD. The CDR3 is 13 amino acids. CDR3 DNA: TGTGCCATCCGACAGCCACCCTACAATGAGCAGTTCTTC. It is translated as CAIRQPPYNEQFF.

Comments on this clonotype: The CDR3 does not end in the conserved phenylalanine or tryptophan, so this is likely a read error. The chain is built from TRBV2 and TRBJ2-1; weak D call: TRBD1 (6 bases). The CDR3 runs to 14 residues. V was cut by 6 bases and J by 2 bases, with 11 bases left in between. Germline-derived CDR1 and CDR2 are SNHLY and FYNNEI. Written as DNA, the CDR3 is TGTGCCAGCAGGTCAGGGGTCGCCTACAATGAGCAGTTCCTC. Amino acid sequence: CASRSGVAYNEQFL.

The table lists this clonotype with many counts. The genes are TRBV7-9 and TRBJ2-7, with 9 bases lining up with TRBD2. The CDR3 extends over 15 amino acids. In germline, CDR1 is SEHNR, CDR2 FQNEAQ (reference sequence). Trimming cost V 2 bases and J 1 base; bases outside gene matches: 3. The CDR3 nucleotides are TGTGCCAGCAGCTTACCTAGCGGGGATTCCTACGAGCAGTACTTC. This codes for CASSLPSGDSYEQYF. Supplemented by reference TRBV7-9 and TRBJ2-7, the full variable domain reads DTGVSQNPRHKITKRGQNVTFRCDPISEHNRLYWYRQTLGQGPEFLTYFQNEAQLEKSRLLSDRFSAERPKGSFSTLEIQRTEQGDSAMYLCASSLPSGDSYEQYFGPGTRLTVT.